The 26 T cell receptor beta chains reported below all come from one sample, sequenced in a study of response to subunit inactivated influenza vaccine. TCRdb analysed the RT-PCR reads with MiXCR anew, one entry per CDR3 protein. The repertoire consists of around 570,000 distinct CDR3 sequences, with around 10% occurring once and the leading ten covering about 11%. These data were also filed under a second study, of T cells expressing NK-cell markers. Per that study: 5'RACE template switching with UMIs produced the TCR beta cDNA.

Sequenced material: PBMCs from blood, taken on the day of vaccination. These receptor sequences come from a man aged 45-60 years who received an inactivated influenza vaccine.

This clonotype occurred a few times. V usage is TRBV7-6 and J usage is TRBJ2-5; a weak D match, TRBD1 (7 bases). The germline gives CDR1 SGHVS, CDR2 FNYEAQ. V was clipped by 4 bases and J by 1 base, with 16 bases between them. CDR3 length: 16 residues. The CDR3 DNA is TGTGCCAGCAGCTCCTGGACAGGCGGGGCCCAAGAGACCCAGTACTTC. It is translated as CASSSWTGGAQETQYF.

This chain joins TRBV4-3 and TRBJ2-2, with a tentative D call TRBD1 (6 bases). The CDR3 runs to 16 residues. Germline V CDR1 and CDR2: LGHNA, YSLEER. The V and J ends lost 2 bases and 5 bases respectively, with 15 bases between them. CDR3 sequence reads: CASSQNAPGETGELFF. In DNA, the CDR3 is TGCGCCAGCAGCCAAAATGCCCCAGGGGAAACCGGGGAGCTGTTTTTT.

V and J are TRBV4-3 and TRBJ1-2, with a possible D match to TRBD1 (5 bases). CDR3 length equals 16 residues. Looked up from germline, CDR1 is LGHNA and CDR2 is YSLEER. The V end lost 5 bases, the J end lost 0 bases, and 16 bases lay between the germline ends. In DNA form, the CDR3 reads TGCGCCAGCAGCACAATTTGGACAACCACTAACTATGGCTACACCTTC. Protein product: CASSTIWTTTNYGYTF.

V and J are TRBV20-1 and TRBJ2-1; D might be TRBD2 (6 bases). CDR3 size: 11 residues. CDR1 DFQATT and CDR2 SNEGSKA come from the germline V gene (reference sequence). Trimming removed 5 bases from V and 10 bases from J, with 12 bases in between. CDR3 residues: CSARSSGEQFF. CDR3 nucleotide sequence: TGCAGTGCTCGCAGTAGCGGAGAGCAGTTCTTC.

This clonotype was recorded many times. The chain is built from TRBV27 and TRBJ2-5; possible D gene TRBD1, 6 bases. The CDR3 length is 16 residues. Trimming left V 5 bases short and J 0 bases short, with 16 bases between. CDR1 is MNHEY, CDR2 SMNVEV, per germline (reference sequence). CDR3 protein: CASSRTDRLYQETQYF. In nucleotides, the CDR3 is TGTGCCAGCAGTCGTACGGACAGATTGTACCAAGAGACCCAGTACTTC.

This chain connects TRBV29-1 to TRBJ2-2; TRBD2 aligns across 7 bases. The CDR3 sequence is 14 residues long. Germline V lookup: CDR1 SQVTM, CDR2 ANQGSEA. V was pared by 4 bases and J by 6 bases, with 8 bases of the junction left unmatched. The CDR3: CSVGGGSYPGELFF. The CDR3 DNA reads as TGCAGCGTTGGGGGGGGGAGCTATCCCGGGGAGCTGTTTTTT.

This CDR3 reads CASSLTGYEQFF. Here the CDR3 DNA reads TGCGCCAGCAGCTTGACAGGTTATGAGCAGTTCTTC. The chain links TRBV5-1 to TRBJ2-1; D is possibly TRBD1 (5 bases). V gave up 1 base and J gave up 8 bases, with 7 bases separating them. The CDR3 loop spans 12 amino acids. Germline loops: CDR1 SGHRS, CDR2 YFSETQ.

This clonotype was seen a handful of times. The rearrangement uses TRBV30 and TRBJ2-2, with 10 bases identical to TRBD2. The CDR3 is 17 amino acids. From germline, CDR1 is GTSNPN and CDR2 SVGIG (reference sequence). Trimming at V came to 2 bases and at J to 7 bases, leaving 13 bases not matched to a gene. CDR3 nucleotide sequence: TGTGCCTGGAGTAGGAGCGGGAGGGCCCTTGGGGGCGGGGAGCTGTTTTTT. It specifies CAWSRSGRALGGGELFF.

The table lists this clonotype with many counts. The V call is TRBV30, the J call TRBJ2-1; maybe TRBD2 (6 bases). Trimming removed 2 bases at V and 2 bases at J, with 10 bases between. Per the germline V gene, CDR1 is GTSNPN and CDR2 is SVGIG (reference sequence). This CDR3 is built from 14 residues. CDR3: CAWSPGSAYNEQFF. The DNA of the CDR3 is TGTGCCTGGAGTCCCGGGAGTGCCTACAATGAGCAGTTCTTC.

There are a few counts of this clonotype. The V and J genes are TRBV29-1 and TRBJ2-7; 9 nucleotides match TRBD2. Germline values: CDR1 SQVTM, CDR2 ANQGSEA. Unmatched junction bases numbered 8, after V lost 4 bases and J lost 4 bases. The CDR3 length is 14 residues. The DNA for the CDR3 is TGCAGCGTTGCTGCGGGAGGGCCAATGTACGAGCAGTACTTC. This encodes CSVAAGGPMYEQYF.

V gene TRBV4-3 combines with J gene TRBJ2-2, with 13 bases that match TRBD2. From germline, CDR1 is LGHNA and CDR2 YSLEER. Unmatched junction bases numbered 6, after V lost 3 bases and J lost 5 bases. This CDR3 comprises 17 residues. CDR3 in amino acids: CASSQRTSGSITGELFF. CDR3 DNA: TGCGCCAGCAGCCAGCGGACTAGCGGGAGCATTACCGGGGAGCTGTTTTTT.

The V gene is TRBV7-2, the J gene TRBJ2-5, with TRBD2 matching 11 bases. The germline CDR1 and CDR2 sequences are SGHTA and FQGNSA. The CDR3 totals 14 residues. V lost 8 bases to trimming and J lost 3 bases; unmatched junction nucleotides: 5. Here the CDR3 DNA reads TGTGCCAGCCAAGCTAGCGGGGGGAAAGAGACCCAGTACTTC. Encoded protein: CASQASGGKETQYF.

The chain couples TRBV24-1 to TRBJ2-5, with a tentative D call TRBD2 (5 bases). The V and J ends lost 3 bases and 5 bases respectively, with 18 bases between them. From germline, CDR1 is KGHDR and CDR2 SFDVKD. The CDR3 has 16 amino acids. The CDR3 DNA reads as TGTGCCACCAGTGATCCACAGCTGCAGACGGGGGAGACCCAGTACTTC. It codes for CATSDPQLQTGETQYF.

This clonotype was observed a few times. The CDR3 sequence: CASTQTGGWETQYF. The CDR3 DNA follows: TGTGCCAGCACCCAGACAGGGGGCTGGGAGACCCAGTACTTC. This chain links TRBV12-3 or TRBV12-4 with TRBJ2-5; TRBD1 matches 10 bases. Trimming took 7 bases from V and 5 from J; bases not matched to a gene: 7. The CDR3 consists of 14 residues.

In this sample, this clonotype turned up many times. The genes are TRBV5-1 and TRBJ2-2; D is unclear. The germline V gene has CDR1 SGHRS and CDR2 YFSETQ. The V end was cut by 0 bases, the J end by 6 bases, with 15 bases between. The CDR3 totals 16 residues. The CDR3 DNA reads as TGCGCCAGCAGCTTGGCTGCGACAAGTCTATCCGGGGAGCTGTTTTTT. Its translation is CASSLAATSLSGELFF.

This rearrangement joins TRBV24-1 to TRBJ2-3, with TRBD1 matching over 7 bases. Germline assignment: CDR1 KGHDR and CDR2 SFDVKD. With 9 bases clipped from V and 4 bases from J, the junction kept 9 bases outside the gene matches. This CDR3 spans 14 amino acids. The CDR3 sequence: CATSRQGRADTQYF. CDR3 coding DNA: TGTGCCACCTCCAGACAGGGAAGGGCAGATACGCAGTATTTT.

This clonotype was detected many times. This chain joins TRBV6-2 or TRBV6-3 and TRBJ2-3; 7 nucleotides agree with TRBD2. Trimming took 4 bases from V and 0 from J; bases not matched to a gene: 7. The CDR3 has 16 residues. Germline CDR1 reads MNHEY; CDR2 reads SVGEGT. Written as DNA, the CDR3 is TGTGCCAGCAGTTCCTCTAGCGGATATAGCACAGATACGCAGTATTTT. It codes for CASSSSSGYSTDTQYF.

This clonotype was recorded a few times. This chain connects TRBV9 to TRBJ1-6; 8 bases agree with TRBD1. The CDR3 contains 15 residues. The J segment lost 8 bases and the V segment lost 4 bases, leaving 8 bases of the junction unmatched. Looked up from germline, CDR1 is SGDLS and CDR2 is YYNGEE. The CDR3 DNA reads TGTGCCAGCAGCCCAACCGGGACAGGTTATTCACCCCTCCACTTT. This encodes CASSPTGTGYSPLHF.

This clonotype was seen ten or more times. The chain uses TRBV20-1 and TRBJ2-7; 8 bases align to TRBD2. Per the germline V gene, CDR1 is DFQATT and CDR2 is SNEGSKA (reference sequence). This CDR3 region has 15 residues. Germline trimming cut 0 bases from V and 2 bases from J; bases unmatched to any gene: 6. CDR3 region: CSARDSTSGPYEQYF. CDR3 nucleotides: TGCAGTGCTAGAGATAGTACTAGCGGTCCCTACGAGCAGTACTTC.

This clonotype has a handful of counts. The rearrangement uses TRBV5-8 and TRBJ2-3, with D possibly matching TRBD1 (5 bases). CDR1 and CDR2 from the germline V gene are SGHTS and YDEGEE. CDR3 length equals 12 residues. The germline V and J ends were trimmed by 0 bases and 9 bases, with 8 bases remaining between them. CDR3 nucleotides: TGTGCCAGCAGCTTGGACAGGTCAACGCAGTATTTT. Its protein is CASSLDRSTQYF. The full variable domain, completed using reference TRBV5-8 and TRBJ2-3, is EAGVTQSPTHLIKTRGQQATLRCSPISGHTSVYWYQQALGLGLQFLLWYDEGEERNRGNFPPRFSGRQFPNYSSELNVNALELEDSALYLCASSLDRSTQYFGPGTRLTVL.

This chain connects TRBV7-2 to TRBJ2-3; 13 nucleotides agree with TRBD2. J was trimmed by 5 bases and V by 5 bases; bases with no gene match: 10. Germline V gene sequence: CDR1 SGHTA, CDR2 FQGNSA. This CDR3 spans 17 amino acids. DNA of the CDR3: TGTGCCAGCAGCCCAAGACTAGCGGGAGGTTATAAAGATACGCAGTATTTT. Translating gives CASSPRLAGGYKDTQYF.

The chain combines TRBV2 with TRBJ2-3, with D tentatively TRBD1 (6 bases). V gave up 6 bases and J gave up 4 bases, with 23 bases separating them. There are 17 residues in the CDR3. The germline gives CDR1 SNHLY, CDR2 FYNNEI. CDR3 loop: CASSHPPGTRGADTQYF. The CDR3 DNA sequence: TGTGCCAGCAGCCACCCTCCCGGGACACGTGGGGCAGATACGCAGTATTTT.

V and J are TRBV5-1 and TRBJ2-2; 7 positions match TRBD2. Per germline, CDR1 SGHRS and CDR2 YFSETQ. CDR3 length equals 18 residues. Unmatched junction bases numbered 21, after V lost 6 bases and J lost 7 bases. CDR3 protein: CASTLATASGKGGGELFF. The CDR3 nucleotides read TGCGCCAGCACCCTCGCCACGGCGAGCGGGAAGGGAGGCGGGGAGCTGTTTTTT. Drawing the rest from reference TRBV5-1 and TRBJ2-2, the complete variable domain is KAGVTQTPRYLIKTRGQQVTLSCSPISGHRSVSWYQQTPGQGLQFLFEYFSETQRNKGNFPGRFSGRQFSNSRSEMNVSTLELGDSALYLCASTLATASGKGGGELFFGEGSRLTVL.

The chain recombines TRBV7-3 with TRBJ2-2; 9 nucleotides match TRBD1. Looked up from germline, CDR1 is SGHTA and CDR2 is FQGTGA. The J segment lost 3 bases and the V segment lost 4 bases, leaving 18 bases of the junction unmatched. This CDR3 spans 20 amino acids. CDR3 bases: TGTGCCAGCAGCTCACTCAGGAACAGGGGGCGCCCCTTGGACACCGGGGAGCTGTTTTTT. This gives the protein CASSSLRNRGRPLDTGELFF.

This chain connects TRBV2 to TRBJ2-3; 13 bases are a match to TRBD2. The germline gives CDR1 SNHLY, CDR2 FYNNEI. The CDR3 is 17 residues long. This chain's CDR3 is CTFCLGTSGAAGDTQYF. The DNA of the CDR3 is TGTACCTTCTGTTTAGGGACTAGCGGGGCCGCAGGGGATACGCAGTATTTT. Supplemented by reference TRBV2 and TRBJ2-3, the full variable domain reads EPEVTQTPSHQVTQMGQEVILRCVPISNHLYFYWYRQILGQKVEFLVSFYNNEISEKSEIFDDQFSVERPDGSNFTLKIRSTKLEDSAMYFCTFCLGTSGAAGDTQYFGPGTRLTVL.

This clonotype was seen only a few times. The chain couples TRBV7-2 to TRBJ2-2; D call uncertain. V lost 4 bases, J lost 3 bases, and 9 bases lay in between. This CDR3 has 14 amino acids. Germline-derived CDR1 and CDR2 are SGHTA and FQGNSA. This CDR3 reads CASSYTAHTGELFF. As DNA, the CDR3 is TGTGCCAGCAGCTACACAGCCCACACCGGGGAGCTGTTTTTT.